This T cell receptor (beta chain) was documented in a study of blood T cell repertoires in COVID-19. Clinical history reported by participants formed the basis on which cohorts were assigned. Sequenced by immunoSEQ multiplex PCR; TCRdb stores in-frame clones only, minus some. The data contain under 250,000 clones, approximately 85% of them singletons. Sequenced input: PBMCs or T cells enriched from blood (not recorded which). The TCR was taken from a woman in her 50s with acute COVID-19.

As DNA, the CDR3 is TGTGCCACCTCAAAGGCAGGGTACGAGCAGTACTTC. Its translation is CATSKAGYEQYF. The chain joins TRBV19 to TRBJ2-7; TRBD1 might be the D (5 bases). Germline-derived CDR1 and CDR2 are LNHDA and SQIVND (reference sequence). This CDR3 comprises 12 residues. V shed 10 bases and J shed 4 bases, with 14 bases lying between them.